This is a list of T cell receptor beta chains from one sample in a study of cytomegalovirus exposure and HLA in healthy donors. The repertoire was sequenced with immunoSEQ multiplex PCR; TCRdb's copy has only in-frame clones and lacks some. The table records roughly 160,000 clones, approximately 80% of them present only once. The sample consisted of PBMCs. The receptors come from a man between 40 and 49 years old in good health and CMV-seronegative. Both conserved end residues are part of each CDR3. Each record gives: J gene, V gene, CDR3 length, clone size, D gene, CDR3 protein, CDR3 DNA. A D gene is named only where the DNA matches it firmly. Only some rows state a clone size, as once, few, many or a class for expanded clones.

TRBJ1-2,TRBV5-4,13,-,-,CASSSPGDYGYTF,TGTGCCAGCAGCTCCCCCGGAGACTATGGCTACACCTTC
TRBJ2-3,TRBV6-6,11,few,-,CATLRSDTQYF,TGTGCCACCCTGAGGTCAGATACGCAGTATTTT
TRBJ1-2,TRBV11-1,15,-,TRBD1,CASSSRTGGSYGYTF,TGTGCCAGCAGCTCACGGACAGGGGGGAGCTATGGCTACACCTTC
TRBJ2-1,TRBV18,18,-,-,CASSPPLPSEYTYNEQFF,TGTGCCAGCTCACCACCGCTCCCCAGCGAGTACACCTACAATGAGCAGTTCTTC
TRBJ2-1,TRBV7-8,15,-,TRBD1,CASSIRDRADNEQLF,TGTGCCAGCAGCATCCGGGACAGGGCAGATAATGAGCAGCTCTTC
TRBJ1-5,TRBV2,15,-,-,CASRREDSLNQPQHF,TGTGCCAGTAGGCGTGAAGACTCCCTGAATCAGCCCCAGCATTTT
TRBJ1-1,TRBV2,15,few,TRBD1,CASNSRGQGRNEAFF,TGTGCCAGCAACTCCCGGGGACAGGGGAGGAATGAAGCTTTCTTT
TRBJ2-1,TRBV7-6,15,once,-,CASSLESVEKNEQFF,TGTGCCAGCAGCTTAGAATCCGTGGAGAAGAATGAGCAGTTCTTC
TRBJ1-5,TRBV5-4,14,-,-,CASIEGGERQPQHF,TGTGCCAGCATTGAGGGGGGGGAACGACAGCCCCAGCATTTT
TRBJ1-3,TRBV4-1,15,many,-,CASSHAFMRINTIYF,TGCGCCAGCAGCCACGCTTTCATGAGAATAAACACCATATATTTT
TRBJ2-3,TRBV6-1,13,-,-,CASSHYGTDTQYF,TGTGCCAGCAGCCACTACGGCACAGATACGCAGTATTTT
TRBJ2-3,TRBV6-4,14,-,TRBD1,CASSSTGGTDTQYF,TGTGCCAGCAGTAGCACAGGGGGCACAGATACGCAGTATTTT
TRBJ2-3,TRBV6-6,12,-,-,CASSGQQNTQYF,TGTGCCAGCAGTGGACAGCAAAATACGCAGTATTTT
TRBJ2-7,TRBV25-1,17,-,TRBD2,CASSEYRGGFRDYEQYF,TGTGCCAGCAGTGAATATCGGGGGGGATTTCGGGACTACGAGCAGTACTTC
TRBJ1-2,TRBV5-1,14,-,-,CASSLDISNYGYTF,TGCGCCAGCAGCTTGGACATTTCTAACTATGGCTACACCTTC
TRBJ2-7,TRBV7-8,14,-,-,CASSLEAGPYEQYF,TGTGCCAGCAGCTTAGAGGCAGGTCCCTACGAGCAGTACTTC
TRBJ1-1,TRBV27,16,-,-,CASSSDWGGDYTEAFF,TGTGCCAGCAGTTCCGATTGGGGGGGTGATTACACTGAAGCTTTCTTT
TRBJ2-2,TRBV7-8,16,-,TRBD2,CASSFLTSGGPGELFF,TGTGCCAGCAGCTTCCTAACTAGCGGGGGCCCCGGGGAGCTGTTTTTT
TRBJ1-1,TRBV7-9,14,-,-,CASSSLVEDTEAFF,TGTGCCAGCAGCAGCTTAGTGGAGGATACTGAAGCTTTCTTT
TRBJ1-1,TRBV5-1,16,-,TRBD1,CASSQGGQLRDTEAFF,TGCGCCAGCAGCCAGGGGGGACAGCTTCGGGACACTGAAGCTTTCTTT
TRBJ2-2,TRBV7-8,16,-,TRBD1,CASSYPPGTGHGELFF,TGTGCCAGCAGTTACCCCCCCGGGACAGGGCACGGGGAGCTGTTTTTT
TRBJ1-5,TRBV4-3,14,-,-,CASSQGTEGQPQHF,TGCGCCAGCAGCCAAGGGACTGAGGGACAGCCCCAGCATTTT
TRBJ2-1,TRBV6-1,15,-,-,CASSGAREAYNEQFF,TGTGCCAGCAGTGGAGCCAGGGAGGCCTACAATGAGCAGTTCTTC
TRBJ2-2,TRBV19,18,-,TRBD1,CASTLNSGGVLGTGELFF,TGTGCCAGTACCTTAAACTCAGGGGGAGTACTAGGCACCGGGGAGCTGTTTTTT
TRBJ2-5,TRBV6-1,15,-,-,CASSGVQVLQETQYF,TGTGCCAGCAGTGGAGTTCAGGTCCTACAAGAGACCCAGTACTTC
TRBJ2-7,TRBV25-1,16,-,TRBD1,CASSDSLRDSSYEQYF,TGTGCCAGCAGTGACTCACTCCGGGACAGCTCCTACGAGCAGTACTTC
TRBJ2-7,TRBV6-6,13,few,TRBD1,CASSGQGFYEQYF,TGTGCCAGCAGTGGACAGGGATTCTACGAGCAGTACTTC
TRBJ2-4,TRBV4-2,15,-,TRBD1,CASSQEGTGLNIQYF,TGTGCCAGCAGCCAAGAAGGGACAGGGCTGAACATTCAGTACTTC
TRBJ2-3,TRBV5-4,15,few,TRBD2,CASSPQRGATDTQYF,TGTGCCAGCAGCCCCCAGCGGGGGGCCACAGATACGCAGTATTTT
TRBJ2-7,TRBV27,14,once,TRBD1,CASSLKTGPYEQYF,TGTGCCAGCAGTTTAAAGACAGGGCCCTACGAGCAGTACTTC
TRBJ2-3,TRBV28,16,-,-,CASEGRMVQSTDTQYF,TGTGCCAGCGAGGGAAGGATGGTACAAAGCACAGATACGCAGTATTTT
TRBJ2-3,TRBV9,13,-,-,CASSVGGADTQYF,TGTGCCAGCAGCGTAGGGGGCGCAGATACGCAGTATTTT
TRBJ2-5,TRBV4-3,14,-,TRBD2,CASSPGRGGETQYF,TGCGCCAGCAGCCCCGGACGGGGAGGGGAGACCCAGTACTTC
TRBJ2-1,TRBV14,15,-,-,CASSQDRRRIDEQFF,TGTGCCAGCAGCCAAGATAGGAGGAGAATCGATGAGCAGTTCTTC
TRBJ2-6,TRBV9,16,-,-,CASSPPETPGANVLTF,TGTGCCAGCAGCCCCCCGGAGACGCCTGGGGCCAACGTCCTGACTTTC
TRBJ1-4,TRBV6-5,14,-,-,CASSYDKTNEKLFF,TGTGCCAGCAGTTACGACAAAACGAATGAAAAACTGTTTTTT
TRBJ2-7,TRBV27,14,-,TRBD1,CASRDQDREHEQYF,TGTGCCAGCAGGGACCAGGACAGGGAACACGAGCAGTACTTC
TRBJ1-1,TRBV27,21,-,TRBD1,CASSFRDRGLTHLLGNTEAFF,TGTGCCAGCAGTTTCCGGGACAGGGGTCTTACTCACTTATTGGGAAACACTGAAGCTTTCTTT
TRBJ1-6,TRBV28,13,-,-,CASSGGIDSPLHF,TGTGCCAGCAGTGGGGGGATTGATTCACCCCTCCACTTT
TRBJ1-5,TRBV4-3,14,-,-,CASSPTGNNQPQHF,TGCGCCAGCAGCCCCACAGGAAACAATCAGCCCCAGCATTTT
TRBJ2-1,TRBV10-3,14,-,TRBD1,CAIRRDREYNEQFF,TGTGCCATCCGACGGGACAGAGAATACAATGAGCAGTTCTTC
TRBJ2-7,TRBV23-1,15,-,TRBD1,CASRNDRGNLTEQYF,TGCGCCAGCAGGAATGACAGGGGAAACCTTACCGAGCAGTACTTC